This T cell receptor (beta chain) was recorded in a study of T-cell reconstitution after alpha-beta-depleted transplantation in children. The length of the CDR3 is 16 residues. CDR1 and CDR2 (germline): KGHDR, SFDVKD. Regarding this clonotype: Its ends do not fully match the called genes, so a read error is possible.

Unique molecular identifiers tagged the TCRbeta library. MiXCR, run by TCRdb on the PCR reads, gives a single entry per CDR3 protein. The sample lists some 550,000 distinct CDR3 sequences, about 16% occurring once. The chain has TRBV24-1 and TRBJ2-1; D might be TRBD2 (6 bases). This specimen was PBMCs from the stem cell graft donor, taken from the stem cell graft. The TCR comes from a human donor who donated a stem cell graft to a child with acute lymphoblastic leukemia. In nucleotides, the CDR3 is TGTGCCACCAGTGATTTGCTCCGTCGGGGGAACAATCAGCAGTTCTTC. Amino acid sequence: CATSDLLRRGNNQQFF.